The 24 T cell receptor beta chains listed next were all sequenced from one sample in a study of shared T cell receptors in the human thymus. Sequenced by immunoSEQ multiplex PCR; TCRdb stores in-frame clones only, minus some. Among a few hundred thousand clones listed, 95% were seen once. Material: thymocytes. Every receptor here comes from a human donor.

V is TRBV13 and J is TRBJ2-3, with TRBD2 matching over 8 bases. Germline CDR1 reads PRHDT; CDR2 reads FYEKMQ (reference sequence). CDR3 size: 20 residues. V dropped 4 bases and J dropped 0; count of bases not matched to a gene: 18. The CDR3, as DNA: TGTGCCAGCAGCTCACCCCCTCGGAGGGACCGGGAGGGAAGCACAGATACGCAGTATTTT. As protein: CASSSPPRRDREGSTDTQYF.

The gene calls are TRBV29-1 and TRBJ2-1; 7 nucleotides match TRBD2. Trimming took 0 bases from V and 4 from J; bases not matched to a gene: 12. Germline V lookup: CDR1 SQVTM, CDR2 ANQGSEA. There are 17 residues in the CDR3. The CDR3 sequence is CSVEDPQTSAAYNEQFF. CDR3 DNA: TGCAGCGTTGAAGATCCACAAACTAGCGCGGCATACAATGAGCAGTTCTTC.

The chain links TRBV28 to TRBJ2-7; either TRBD1 or TRBD2 may supply D (5 bases each). The CDR3 totals 13 residues. V was cut by 6 bases and J by 3 bases, with 12 bases left in between. Germline-derived CDR1 and CDR2 are MDHEN and SYDVKM. CDR3 in amino acids: CASRGPLLYEQYF. The CDR3 DNA sequence: TGTGCCAGCAGGGGACCTCTACTCTACGAGCAGTACTTC. The full variable domain, its missing parts supplied by reference TRBV28 and TRBJ2-7, is DVKVTQSSRYLVKRTGEKVFLECVQDMDHENMFWYRQDPGLGLRLIYFSYDVKMKEKGDIPEGYSVSREKKERFSLILESASTNQTSMYLCASRGPLLYEQYFGPGTRLTVT.

This clone appeared once. The chain links TRBV4-2 to TRBJ1-4, with D hard to call. The CDR3 spans 17 residues. V dropped 4 bases and J dropped 3 bases, with 18 bases sitting between them. Germline CDR1 reads LGHNA; CDR2 reads YNFKEQ. CDR3: CASSPLPLTAANEKLFF. CDR3 sequence (DNA): TGTGCCAGCAGCCCCCTTCCCTTGACGGCAGCTAATGAAAAACTGTTTTTT.

The gene calls are TRBV4-2 and TRBJ2-7, with 7 bases aligning to TRBD2. CDR3 length: 16 residues. Germline CDR1 LGHNA, CDR2 YNFKEQ. J lost 5 bases, V lost 1 base, and 11 bases had no gene match. CDR3 sequence: CASSQGREAAFDEQYF. Here the CDR3 DNA reads TGTGCCAGCAGCCAAGGACGGGAGGCTGCTTTCGACGAGCAGTACTTC.

V gene TRBV6-5 combines with J gene TRBJ2-7; 7 nucleotides line up with TRBD1. Germline lookup yields CDR1 MNHEY and CDR2 SVGAGI. This CDR3 contains 15 residues. V lost 4 bases and J lost 0; bases outside the gene matches: 6. The CDR3 nucleotides are TGTGCCAGCAGTTCCGCCGGGACAGACTCCTACGAGCAGTACTTC. Residues: CASSSAGTDSYEQYF.

This chain joins TRBV6-6 and TRBJ1-2, with D possibly matching TRBD1 (6 bases). The ends were cut back, 5 bases at V and 3 bases at J, with 16 bases in the middle. The germline gives CDR1 MNHNY, CDR2 SVGAGI (reference sequence). The CDR3 spans 15 residues. The CDR3 sequence is CASSPNRAQDYGYTF. DNA of the CDR3: TGTGCCAGCAGTCCCAACAGGGCGCAAGACTATGGCTACACCTTC.

This rearrangement joins TRBV27 to TRBJ2-7; 8 nucleotides match TRBD1. The germline gives CDR1 MNHEY, CDR2 SMNVEV (reference sequence). The CDR3 totals 14 residues. V was clipped by 6 bases and J by 5 bases; unmatched bases: 9. CDR3 in DNA: TGTGCCAGCAGACAAGACAGGGGCGGGCACGAGCAGTACTTC. Protein sequence: CASRQDRGGHEQYF.

The chain is built from TRBV5-4 and TRBJ2-3; D gene uncertain. Germline V gene lookup returns CDR1 SGHNT and CDR2 YYREEE (reference sequence). The CDR3 loop spans 14 amino acids. The V end was cut by 4 bases, the J end by 1 base, with 10 bases between. CDR3: CASSHSAGTDTQYF. The CDR3 region has the DNA TGTGCCAGCAGCCACTCGGCCGGCACAGATACGCAGTATTTT.

V gene TRBV28 combines with J gene TRBJ2-7; 7 bases match TRBD1. V gave up 4 bases and J gave up 1 base; unmatched junction bases: 10. The CDR3 is 16 residues long. Germline CDR1 is MDHEN and CDR2 is SYDVKM. The CDR3 is CASSSYRGGESYEQYF. CDR3 in DNA: TGTGCCAGCAGTTCGTACAGGGGTGGTGAATCCTACGAGCAGTACTTC.

This chain connects TRBV5-6 to TRBJ2-6, with D possibly being TRBD1 (5 bases). Per germline, CDR1 SGHDT and CDR2 YYEEEE. The V and J ends lost 3 bases and 0 bases respectively, with 19 bases between them. There are 19 residues in the CDR3. The CDR3 loop reads CASSSSSAGHPSGANVLTF. In DNA form, the CDR3 reads TGTGCCAGCAGCTCTTCCAGTGCCGGACACCCCTCTGGGGCCAACGTCCTGACTTTC.

The genes are TRBV9 and TRBJ1-4, with 7 positions matching TRBD1. The germline gives CDR1 SGDLS, CDR2 YYNGEE. This CDR3 has 13 amino acids. J gave up 4 bases and V 7 bases, and 4 bases lay outside the gene matches. This CDR3 is CASGGQVNEKLFF. The DNA for the CDR3 is TGTGCCAGCGGCGGACAGGTTAATGAAAAACTGTTTTTT.

The chain links TRBV10-2 to TRBJ2-7; unclear D gene. The CDR3 spans 13 residues. The V and J ends lost 5 bases and 7 bases respectively, with 15 bases between them. Germline loops: CDR1 WSHSY, CDR2 SAAADI. The DNA of the CDR3 is TGCGCCAGCAGTCCCCGCACGAAGGAAGAGCAGTACTTC. It encodes CASSPRTKEEQYF.

V usage is TRBV27 and J usage is TRBJ2-7, with 12 bases lining up with TRBD2. Trimming cost V 6 bases and J 3 bases; bases outside gene matches: 9. This CDR3 contains 16 residues. Germline CDR1 reads MNHEY; CDR2 reads SMNVEV (reference sequence). CDR3 sequence: CASSKELTSGSYEQYF. For the CDR3, the DNA is TGTGCCAGCAGCAAGGAACTGACTAGCGGGAGCTACGAGCAGTACTTC.

V is TRBV28 and J is TRBJ2-7; D is ambiguous. This CDR3 is 15 amino acids long. Germline assignment: CDR1 MDHEN and CDR2 SYDVKM. Trimming removed 2 bases at V and 0 bases at J, with 11 bases between. The CDR3 spells CASSLNPPGSYEQYF. The CDR3, as DNA: TGTGCCAGCAGTTTAAACCCTCCAGGCTCCTACGAGCAGTACTTC.

This chain joins TRBV19 and TRBJ1-1, with D tentatively TRBD1 (5 bases). There are 14 residues in the CDR3. The ends were cut back, 10 bases at V and 4 bases at J, with 19 bases in the middle. Germline-derived CDR1 and CDR2 are LNHDA and SQIVND (reference sequence). The CDR3 here is CAILGTEDRTEAFF. CDR3 nucleotides: TGTGCCATACTAGGGACGGAAGATCGCACTGAAGCTTTCTTT.

The chain employs TRBV27 and TRBJ2-7, with D uncertain. The germline CDR1 and CDR2 sequences are MNHEY and SMNVEV (reference sequence). This CDR3 has 13 amino acids. The V end lost 5 bases, the J end lost 6 bases, and 14 bases lay between the germline ends. CDR3 region: CASSPDSVAEQYF. In DNA, the CDR3 is TGTGCCAGCAGTCCTGACTCCGTAGCCGAGCAGTACTTC.

The gene calls are TRBV10-3 and TRBJ2-6; D is perhaps TRBD2 (6 bases). Looked up from germline, CDR1 is ENHRY and CDR2 is SYGVKD. With 0 bases removed from V and 1 base from J, the gap between germline ends came to 10 bases. CDR3 length: 17 amino acids. CDR3: CAISESTRGSGANVLTF. In DNA, the CDR3 is TGTGCCATCAGTGAGTCGACTCGGGGGTCTGGGGCCAACGTCCTGACTTTC.

This chain joins TRBV27 and TRBJ2-1; TRBD2 matches at 8 bases. Germline V gene data show CDR1 as MNHEY and CDR2 as SMNVEV (reference sequence). Losses at the gene ends were 0 bases for V and 2 bases for J; bases not matched to a gene: 3. The CDR3 covers 16 residues. The CDR3 loop reads CASSLSRGLAYNEQFF. CDR3 in DNA: TGTGCCAGCAGTTTATCGAGGGGACTAGCCTACAATGAGCAGTTCTTC.

This sequence joins TRBV2 and TRBJ2-2, with unresolved D. The ends were cut back, 1 base at V and 8 bases at J, with 14 bases in the middle. This CDR3 comprises 15 residues. CDR1 and CDR2 from the germline V gene are SNHLY and FYNNEI. The CDR3, as DNA: TGTGCCAGCAGTGAAGGTGGCAGCTCACCAGGGGAGCTGTTTTTT. Residues: CASSEGGSSPGELFF.

The chain couples TRBV7-2 to TRBJ1-4; no definite D call. Trimming cost V 5 bases and J 5 bases, with 6 bases left between them. Germline CDR1 reads SGHTA; CDR2 reads FQGNSA. The CDR3 is 12 residues long. CDR3 loop: CASSRPNEKLFF. The DNA of the CDR3 is TGTGCCAGCAGCCGCCCGAATGAAAAACTGTTTTTT.

This chain links TRBV27 with TRBJ1-3; the match to TRBD1 covers 8 bases. This CDR3 has 16 residues. The germline CDR1 and CDR2 sequences are MNHEY and SMNVEV (reference sequence). The V gene end was trimmed by 5 bases and the J gene end by 4 bases; junction bases not matched to a gene: 10. DNA for the CDR3: TGTGCCAGCAGTCCGAACCAGGGGGCGAGGGGAAACACCATATATTTT. Protein: CASSPNQGARGNTIYF.

The CDR3 DNA reads TGTGCCAGCAGCGTAGCGGAGTTGACTAGGGAGACCCAGTACTTC. Protein sequence: CASSVAELTRETQYF. This chain joins TRBV5-6 and TRBJ2-5; D may be TRBD2 (6 bases). Trimming took off 4 bases at V and 5 bases at J, with 18 bases between the two ends. The CDR3 contains 15 residues. From germline, CDR1 is SGHDT and CDR2 YYEEEE.

This clone was seen once. This chain uses TRBV21-1 with TRBJ1-5; TRBD1 is the table's D call, not checked against the DNA. TRBV21-1 is classified as a pseudogene. This CDR3 is built from 19 residues. The CDR3 DNA is TGTGCCAGCAGCAACCAAAGACAGACCGGGACAGGGGACAATCAGCCCCAGCATTTT. Residues: CASSNQRQTGTGDNQPQHF.